The source of this T cell receptor beta chain is a study of blood T cell repertoires in COVID-19. In the study overall: Nucleic acid was either cDNA or gDNA, and it came from T cells, B-cell-depleted T cells, or PBMCs.

The CDR3 runs to 15 residues. Germline V gene lookup returns CDR1 SGHRS and CDR2 YFSETQ. V shed 0 bases, J shed 3 bases, and the junction held 3 bases outside the gene matches. Data came from immunoSEQ multiplex PCR; TCRdb stores just in-frame clones and leaves some out. The sample carries around 380,000 clones, around 87% recorded once. The material sequenced was PBMCs or T cells enriched from blood (not recorded which). The TCR sequence derives from a man younger than 45 who had recovered from COVID-19. J is TRBJ1-3 and V is TRBV5-1, with 7 bases identical to TRBD1. CDR3 residues: CASSLEGAGGNTIYF. The DNA of the CDR3 is TGCGCCAGCAGCTTGGAGGGGGCAGGTGGAAACACCATATATTTT.